This is a list of T cell receptor beta chains from one sample in a study of blood T cell repertoires in COVID-19. Clones were read by immunoSEQ multiplex PCR, and TCRdb kept only the in-frame ones, dropping some. The data show some 200,000 clones, 84% seen once. Sequenced material: peripheral blood. The receptors shown here come from a woman of 80 years or more with COVID-19, enrolled during active disease. The CDR3 runs from the conserved cysteine through the conserved F or W. Each record gives: V gene, D gene, J gene, CDR3 protein. A D gene is named only where the DNA matches it firmly.

>TRBV2|TRBD2|TRBJ2-1
CASRGRTSGGVLNEQFF
>TRBV7-3|TRBD2|TRBJ2-5
CASSSNAGEETQYF
>TRBV5-1|NA|TRBJ2-3
CASRQDSTDTQYF
>TRBV9|NA|TRBJ1-3
CASSTPRSSSGNTIYF
>TRBV5-1|NA|TRBJ2-5
CASSFGSGLPAETQYF
>TRBV6-5|NA|TRBJ2-1
CASSLRGGLDEQFF
>TRBV7-8|NA|TRBJ2-5
CASSLTRTSTGETQYF
>TRBV11-3|TRBD2|TRBJ2-3
CASSPSGGASADTQYF
>TRBV28|NA|TRBJ1-6
CASITPGSPLHF
>TRBV7-9|NA|TRBJ1-5
CASSSYSNQPQHF
>TRBV7-2|NA|TRBJ1-2
CASSTNTGNYGYTF
>TRBV7-8|NA|TRBJ2-5
CASSLGPLETQYF
>TRBV6-5|NA|TRBJ2-3
CASSPTITSTDTQYF
>TRBV2|TRBD1|TRBJ1-2
CATTGGGGYTF
>TRBV10-3|NA|TRBJ1-2
CAIRGGAGNNYGYTF
>TRBV5-1|TRBD2|TRBJ2-5
CASSPGTSGEETQYF
>TRBV18|NA|TRBJ2-5
CASSGGGAETQYF
>TRBV5-1|TRBD1|TRBJ2-7
CASSLQGQAYEQYF
>TRBV5-5|NA|TRBJ1-1
CASSSHKAGSTEAFF
>TRBV7-2|NA|TRBJ1-1
CASSFLAGSTEAFF
>TRBV6-1|TRBD2|TRBJ2-5
CASSEVWGGKTQYF
>TRBV10-3|NA|TRBJ2-2
CAISDSGRTGELFF
>TRBV7-3|NA|TRBJ2-5
CASSSRQDGTQYF
>TRBV6-5|NA|TRBJ1-5
CASSRETMGGPQHF
>TRBV5-1|TRBD1|TRBJ2-7
CASSQTGDRTYEQYF
>TRBV19|NA|TRBJ2-7
CASGTGTRTDEQYF
>TRBV20-1|TRBD2|TRBJ2-7
CSASYASGIPGSAEQYF
>TRBV28|TRBD1|TRBJ2-5
CASSLQGTGQETQYF
>TRBV2|NA|TRBJ1-4
CASSTPRVSDEKLFF
>TRBV13|NA|TRBJ2-1
CASSLGGVGRYEQFF
>TRBV6-5|NA|TRBJ1-4
CASSYGHSTSGELFF